These T cell receptor beta chains were read from a single sample in a study of metastatic and nonmetastatic thyroid tumors. TCRdb reanalyzed the PCR reads with MiXCR. Among over 12,000 clones listed, 20% to 25% were seen once. Sequencing was performed on tumor tissue. The receptors shown here come from a female donor with papillary thyroid cancer or a benign thyroid nodule (not recorded which). Some clones in this sample may be carry-over from other donors' samples. Both conserved end residues are part of each CDR3. The order of the fields is J gene, CDR3 length, clone size, D gene, V gene, CDR3 DNA, CDR3 protein. D genes are given only for firm matches. A row's size may be missing; if present it is once, few, many or a size class.

j_call: TRBJ2-1
cdr3_length: 16
clone_size: many
d_call: TRBD2
v_call: TRBV28
cdr3_nt: TGTGCCAGCAGTTCATTAGCGGGAGGAATGTGGAATGAGCAGTTCTTC
cdr3_aa: CASSSLAGGMWNEQFF

j_call: TRBJ2-7
cdr3_length: 15
clone_size: .
d_call: .
v_call: TRBV6-4
cdr3_nt: TGTGCCAGCAGTCCCCGAGTGGGGGGATCCTACGAGCAGTACTTC
cdr3_aa: CASSPRVGGSYEQYF

j_call: TRBJ2-3
cdr3_length: 16
clone_size: many
d_call: TRBD1
v_call: TRBV9
cdr3_nt: TGTGCCAGCAGCCATAGTAAGGGGGCAGTCGCAGATACGCAGTATTTT
cdr3_aa: CASSHSKGAVADTQYF

j_call: TRBJ2-1
cdr3_length: 15
clone_size: .
d_call: .
v_call: TRBV11-1
cdr3_nt: TGTGCCAGCAGCTTGGTGGATTTAATATCCGATGAGCAGTTCTTC
cdr3_aa: CASSLVDLISDEQFF

j_call: TRBJ2-1
cdr3_length: 14
clone_size: many
d_call: TRBD2
v_call: TRBV6-1
cdr3_nt: TGTGCCAGCAGTGAAGCTTGGGGGGGTAGTGAGCAGTTCTTC
cdr3_aa: CASSEAWGGSEQFF

j_call: TRBJ2-7
cdr3_length: 20
clone_size: .
d_call: TRBD2
v_call: TRBV7-2
cdr3_nt: TGTGCCAGCAGCTTAGCGCGGGGGGCCTCACCGGGAGCTAACCCCTACGAGCAGTACTTC
cdr3_aa: CASSLARGASPGANPYEQYF

j_call: TRBJ2-1
cdr3_length: 13
clone_size: many
d_call: .
v_call: TRBV19
cdr3_nt: TGTGCCAGTAGTATCGACGGTTACAATGAGCAGTTCTTC
cdr3_aa: CASSIDGYNEQFF

j_call: TRBJ1-5
cdr3_length: 13
clone_size: .
d_call: .
v_call: TRBV27
cdr3_nt: TGTGCCAGCAGTGTGGACGGCAATCAGCCCCAGCATTTT
cdr3_aa: CASSVDGNQPQHF

j_call: TRBJ2-3
cdr3_length: 11
clone_size: many
d_call: .
v_call: TRBV6-1
cdr3_nt: TGTGCCAGCACGAATGGAGATACGCAGTATTTT
cdr3_aa: CASTNGDTQYF

j_call: TRBJ2-7
cdr3_length: 11
clone_size: .
d_call: .
v_call: TRBV6-1
cdr3_nt: TGTGCCAGCATCCTAGTGTACGAGCAGTACTTC
cdr3_aa: CASILVYEQYF

j_call: TRBJ2-2
cdr3_length: 13
clone_size: many
d_call: .
v_call: TRBV7-6
cdr3_nt: TGTGCCAGCAGCTTCTCGGCGAACGGGGAGCTGTTTTTT
cdr3_aa: CASSFSANGELFF

j_call: TRBJ1-3
cdr3_length: 15
clone_size: few
d_call: .
v_call: TRBV6-1
cdr3_nt: TGTGCCAGCAGTGGGGCAGGGAGTTTAGTGCCAGTAGCCTTTTTT
cdr3_aa: CASSGAGSLVPVAFF

j_call: TRBJ2-1
cdr3_length: 15
clone_size: .
d_call: TRBD1
v_call: TRBV4-2
cdr3_nt: TGTGCCAGCAGCCTAGACAGGGGTCGCGGTAATGAGCAGTTCTTC
cdr3_aa: CASSLDRGRGNEQFF

j_call: TRBJ2-5
cdr3_length: 14
clone_size: .
d_call: TRBD1
v_call: TRBV5-4
cdr3_nt: TGTGCCAGCAGCCTGACAGGGTATAAGGAGACCCAGTACTTC
cdr3_aa: CASSLTGYKETQYF

j_call: TRBJ2-5
cdr3_length: 12
clone_size: many
d_call: .
v_call: TRBV5-1
cdr3_nt: TGCGCCAGCAGCTCATCAGGAGAGACCCAGTACTTC
cdr3_aa: CASSSSGETQYF

j_call: TRBJ2-7
cdr3_length: 14
clone_size: medium-sized
d_call: TRBD2
v_call: TRBV7-8
cdr3_nt: TGTGCCAGCAGCTCGGGACTAGCGGGAGACGAGCAGTACTTC
cdr3_aa: CASSSGLAGDEQYF

j_call: TRBJ1-2
cdr3_length: 13
clone_size: medium-sized
d_call: .
v_call: TRBV2
cdr3_nt: TGTGCCAGCAGTGAATACGGGCAGGGGGGCTACACCTTC
cdr3_aa: CASSEYGQGGYTF

j_call: TRBJ1-6
cdr3_length: 15
clone_size: few
d_call: .
v_call: TRBV19
cdr3_nt: TGTGCCAGTAGTATATCATTGGTGACTAATTCACCCCTCCACTTT
cdr3_aa: CASSISLVTNSPLHF

j_call: TRBJ2-7
cdr3_length: 14
clone_size: many
d_call: .
v_call: TRBV5-1
cdr3_nt: TGCGCCAGCAGGGATGAGGCCAGGAGCTACGAGCAGTACTTC
cdr3_aa: CASRDEARSYEQYF

j_call: TRBJ1-1
cdr3_length: 14
clone_size: .
d_call: .
v_call: TRBV5-1
cdr3_nt: TGCGCCAGCAGCTTGGCCGGGGGCTACACTGAAGCTTTCTTT
cdr3_aa: CASSLAGGYTEAFF

j_call: TRBJ2-1
cdr3_length: 13
clone_size: .
d_call: .
v_call: TRBV7-2
cdr3_nt: TGTGCCAGCAGCTCATACCGGAACAATGAGCAGTTCTTC
cdr3_aa: CASSSYRNNEQFF

j_call: TRBJ2-2
cdr3_length: 14
clone_size: .
d_call: .
v_call: TRBV19
cdr3_nt: TGTGCCAGTAGTTCTCCAGGCTACACCGGGGAGCTGTTTTTT
cdr3_aa: CASSSPGYTGELFF

j_call: TRBJ1-6
cdr3_length: 15
clone_size: few
d_call: TRBD1
v_call: TRBV6-1
cdr3_nt: TGTGCCAGCAGTCCCGGGACAGGGGGGCGGTCACCCCTCCACTTT
cdr3_aa: CASSPGTGGRSPLHF

j_call: TRBJ2-7
cdr3_length: 14
clone_size: few
d_call: TRBD2
v_call: TRBV27
cdr3_nt: TGTGCCAGCAGCTCCGGGACTAGCGGGATCGAGCAGTACTTC
cdr3_aa: CASSSGTSGIEQYF

j_call: TRBJ2-6
cdr3_length: 16
clone_size: few
d_call: .
v_call: TRBV25-1
cdr3_nt: TGTGCCAGCAGCGCTGATACAGTGTCTGGTGCCAACGTCCTGACTTTC
cdr3_aa: CASSADTVSGANVLTF

j_call: TRBJ1-3
cdr3_length: 19
clone_size: .
d_call: TRBD1
v_call: TRBV30
cdr3_nt: TGTGCCTGGAGCCCCACAGGGGGTTCTATACGGTCCCGTGGAAACACCATATATTTT
cdr3_aa: CAWSPTGGSIRSRGNTIYF

j_call: TRBJ1-5
cdr3_length: 15
clone_size: .
d_call: .
v_call: TRBV20-1
cdr3_nt: TGCAGTGCTAGAAGCTTAGTGGTAATCAATCAGCCCCAGCATTTT
cdr3_aa: CSARSLVVINQPQHF

j_call: TRBJ1-2
cdr3_length: 13
clone_size: many
d_call: .
v_call: TRBV20-1
cdr3_nt: TGCAGTGCTAAGGCCCAAGCGGACCCTGGCTACACCTTC
cdr3_aa: CSAKAQADPGYTF

j_call: TRBJ1-5
cdr3_length: 13
clone_size: few
d_call: .
v_call: TRBV28
cdr3_nt: TGTGCCAGCAGGAGGACCGGGTTTCAGACCCAGCATTTT
cdr3_aa: CASRRTGFQTQHF

j_call: TRBJ1-1
cdr3_length: 14
clone_size: .
d_call: .
v_call: TRBV6-1
cdr3_nt: TGTGCCAGCAGTGGCGACGGGGAGATCACTGAATCTTTCTTT
cdr3_aa: CASSGDGEITESFF

j_call: TRBJ2-5
cdr3_length: 10
clone_size: few
d_call: .
v_call: TRBV2
cdr3_nt: TGTGCCAGCGATCAAGAGACCCAGTACTTC
cdr3_aa: CASDQETQYF